This T cell receptor (beta chain) was sequenced during a study of human T cells and chemical hapten exposure. This clonotype was counted only a few times. Documented time point: pre-sensitization, week 0. Treatment given: therapeutic diphenylcyclopropenone sensitization with weekly scalp DPC. Total RNA came from unfractionated whole blood. V was clipped by 1 base and J by 4 bases; unmatched bases: 4. The CDR3 totals 15 residues. Unique molecular identifiers were linked by the library to individual cDNA molecules. MiXCR was run by TCRdb on the RACE reads, yielding one entry per CDR3 protein. The table includes 240,000 or so distinct CDR3 sequences, about 9% detected once.

The sequences come from whole blood, collected in connection with sensitization to the hapten diphenylcyclopropenone (DPC). V gene TRBV12-3 or TRBV12-4 combines with J gene TRBJ2-5; 9 nucleotides align to TRBD2. This clonotype was obtained from a woman aged 40-49 years with alopecia areata. Some clones in this sample may be carry-over from other donors' samples. The CDR3 protein is CASSLGTSETETQYF. The CDR3 DNA follows: TGTGCCAGCAGTTTAGGGACTAGCGAAACAGAGACCCAGTACTTC.